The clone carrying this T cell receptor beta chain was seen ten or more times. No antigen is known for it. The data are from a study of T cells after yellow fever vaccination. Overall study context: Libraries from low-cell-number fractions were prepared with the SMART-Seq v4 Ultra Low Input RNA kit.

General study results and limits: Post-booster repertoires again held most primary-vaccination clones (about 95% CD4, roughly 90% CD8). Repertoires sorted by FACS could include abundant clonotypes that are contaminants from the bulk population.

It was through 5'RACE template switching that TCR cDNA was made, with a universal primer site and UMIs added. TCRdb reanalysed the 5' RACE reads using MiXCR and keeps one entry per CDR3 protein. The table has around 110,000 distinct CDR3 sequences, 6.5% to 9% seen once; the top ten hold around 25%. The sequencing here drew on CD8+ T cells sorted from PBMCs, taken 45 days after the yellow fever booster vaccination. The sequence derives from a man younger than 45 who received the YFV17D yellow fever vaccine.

The CDR3 DNA reads as TGCAGCGTTGACGTCAGCGGGATTCATACTGAGCAGTTCTTC. This codes for CSVDVSGIHTEQFF. V and J are TRBV29-1 and TRBJ2-1; 7 positions match TRBD2. V dropped 3 bases and J dropped 9; count of bases not matched to a gene: 11. In germline, CDR1 is SQVTM, CDR2 ANQGSEA. CDR3 length: 14 residues.